This is a list of T cell receptor beta chains from one sample in a study of T cell responses to AZD1222 COVID-19 vaccine. TCRdb's copy holds only in-frame clones and misses some; the assay was immunoSEQ multiplex PCR. The sample has more than 100,000 clones; approximately 94% are singletons. The sample was peripheral blood, taken 28 days after the second AZD1222 dose. These receptors originate from an adult who received the AZD1222 COVID-19 vaccine. Both conserved end residues are part of each CDR3. The order of the fields is D gene, CDR3 length, clone size, J gene, V gene, CDR3 DNA, CDR3 protein. The D gene is left open where the match is weak. Rows give clone size only sometimes, using once, few, many, or a class for an expanded clone.

NA | 15 | NA | TRBJ2-6 | TRBV7-3 | TGTGCCAGCAGCGCCAGGGAGGCCGGGGCCAACGTCCTGACTTTC | CASSAREAGANVLTF
NA | 13 | NA | TRBJ2-5 | TRBV5-1 | TGCGCCAGCAGCTTGGTCGTCCAAGAGACCCAGTACTTC | CASSLVVQETQYF
NA | 15 | once | TRBJ2-7 | TRBV6-1 | TGTGCCAGCAGTGAATGGTCCTCCACGTCCTACGAGCAGTACTTC | CASSEWSSTSYEQYF
TRBD2 | 15 | NA | TRBJ2-2 | TRBV10-3 | TGTGCCATCAGGGGAGCGGGGGCCAACACCGGGGAGCTGTTTTTT | CAIRGAGANTGELFF
NA | 16 | NA | TRBJ2-5 | TRBV6-5 | TGTGCCAGCAGTTACTCGAGTCCCGGGGTCGGCGAGACCCAGTACTTC | CASSYSSPGVGETQYF
NA | 14 | NA | TRBJ2-5 | TRBV4-1 | TGCGCCAGCAGCCAAGTGGGGAACGTAGAGACCCAGTACTTC | CASSQVGNVETQYF
TRBD1 | 15 | NA | TRBJ2-1 | TRBV9 | TGTGCCAGCAGCGTAGACCCTGACAGGGGAACTGAGCAGTTCTTC | CASSVDPDRGTEQFF
TRBD2 | 16 | NA | TRBJ2-7 | TRBV7-6 | TGTGCCAGCAGCTTAGAACCAGCGGGAAGCTCCTACGAGCAGTACTTC | CASSLEPAGSSYEQYF
NA | 12 | NA | TRBJ1-1 | TRBV19 | TGTGCCAGTAGTCCCACCAGCACTGTAGCTTTCTTT | CASSPTSTVAFF
TRBD2 | 14 | NA | TRBJ2-7 | TRBV3-1/TRBV3-2 | TGTGCCAGCAGCTGGAGACTAGCGGCTTACGAGCAGTACTTC | CASSWRLAAYEQYF
NA | 13 | NA | TRBJ1-5 | TRBV12-3/TRBV12-4 | TGTGCCAGCAGTTTAACGGGGTATGGAAATCAGCATTTT | CASSLTGYGNQHF
NA | 12 | NA | TRBJ2-7 | TRBV7-2 | TGTGCCAGCAGCCCTACTAGCTACGAGCAGTACTTC | CASSPTSYEQYF
TRBD1 | 15 | once | TRBJ1-1 | TRBV5-4 | TGTGCCAGCAGCAGATTGGACAGGCAGAACACTGAAGCTTTCTTT | CASSRLDRQNTEAFF
NA | 16 | NA | TRBJ1-2 | TRBV7-9 | TGTGCCAGCAGTGCCCAGCGTACAGGGATTATGACCGGCTACACCTTC | CASSAQRTGIMTGYTF
NA | 10 | NA | TRBJ2-7 | TRBV29-1 | TGCAGCGTACACGACAGTCAGCAGTACTTC | CSVHDSQQYF
NA | 13 | NA | TRBJ1-1 | TRBV19 | TGTGCCAGTAGCTTTACCCCGGGGACTGAAGCTTTCTTT | CASSFTPGTEAFF
NA | 14 | once | TRBJ2-5 | TRBV3-1/TRBV3-2 | TGTGCCAGCAGCCAAGAGTGGGGTGGAGAGACCCAGTACTTC | CASSQEWGGETQYF
NA | 14 | NA | TRBJ1-5 | TRBV19 | TGTGCCAGTAGGCAGGGCGGGGACGTATTGTCCCAGCATTTT | CASRQGGDVLSQHF
NA | 12 | NA | TRBJ2-3 | TRBV7-8 | TGTGCCAGCAGCCGTTACACAGATACGCAGTATTTT | CASSRYTDTQYF
NA | 16 | NA | TRBJ1-2 | TRBV7-8 | TGTGCCAGCAGCCTAGCCCGGGGTTCGGGAGACTATGGCTACACCTTC | CASSLARGSGDYGYTF
TRBD1 | 16 | NA | TRBJ1-3 | TRBV5-1 | TGCGCCAGCAGCCGCGGAGGGGGCGGATTTGGAAACACCATATATTTT | CASSRGGGGFGNTIYF
TRBD1 | 14 | NA | TRBJ1-6 | TRBV11-2 | TGTGCCAGCAGGTGGACAGGGGATAATTCACCCCTCCACTTT | CASRWTGDNSPLHF
NA | 13 | NA | TRBJ2-1 | TRBV29-1 | TGCAGCGTTAAAGGGGGGTACTACAATGAGCAGTTCTTC | CSVKGGYYNEQFF
NA | 15 | once | TRBJ1-2 | TRBV6-5 | TGTGCCAGCAGTTACGTTTTCGGGGGTCACTATGGCTACACCTTC | CASSYVFGGHYGYTF
NA | 15 | NA | TRBJ1-4 | TRBV19 | TGTGCCAGTAGTGCCGGACAGTTGGCTAATGAAAAACTGTTTTTT | CASSAGQLANEKLFF
NA | 14 | once | TRBJ2-1 | TRBV18 | TGTGCCAGCTCACCACCTACCCAAAGGGGGGAGCAGTTCTTC | CASSPPTQRGEQFF
NA | 14 | once | TRBJ1-6 | TRBV19 | TGTGCCAGTAGTATAGGGGCAGTTCCTTCACCCCTCCACTTT | CASSIGAVPSPLHF
NA | 17 | NA | TRBJ1-5 | TRBV24-1 | TGTGCCACCAGTGATTTGTGGTGGGGATCGGTTGGTCAGCCCCAGCATTTT | CATSDLWWGSVGQPQHF
NA | 17 | NA | TRBJ1-3 | TRBV5-1 | TGCGCCAGCAGCTTGGGGGCAGCTCCGGGATCTGGAAACACCATATATTTT | CASSLGAAPGSGNTIYF
TRBD1 | 15 | NA | TRBJ1-3 | TRBV6-1 | TGTGCCAGCAGTGAGGGTGACAGGGTCGGAAACACCATATATTTT | CASSEGDRVGNTIYF
NA | 13 | NA | TRBJ2-1 | TRBV5-1 | TGCGCCAGCAGCGCCCGTCTCGAGGGTGAGCAGTTCTTC | CASSARLEGEQFF
NA | 15 | NA | TRBJ1-5 | TRBV6-2/TRBV6-3 | TGTGCCAGCAGCCTGGCGGGGATTAGCAATCAGCCCCAGCATTTT | CASSLAGISNQPQHF
NA | 14 | NA | TRBJ2-5 | TRBV4-1 | TGCGCCAGCAGCCAACGAAAGACGAGTGAGACCCAGTACTTC | CASSQRKTSETQYF
NA | 14 | once | TRBJ2-2 | TRBV7-3 | TGTGCCAGCAGCTTAAGCGCAGGCACCGGGGAGCTGTTTTTT | CASSLSAGTGELFF